This is a list of T cell receptor beta chains from one sample in a study of graft-versus-host responses after intestinal transplantation. The antigens of these receptors remain unknown. Here immunoSEQ multiplex PCR was the method, and the copy in TCRdb shows in-frame clones only, minus some. The profile shows around 78,000 clones, roughly 84% of them singletons. The source material was unstimulated CD8+ T cells sorted from spleen or lymph node cells, sampled before transplant. The receptors here all came from a human donor who was the organ donor for an intestinal transplant. CDR3s include the opening cysteine and the closing phenylalanine or tryptophan. Each record gives: clone size, V gene, D gene, J gene, CDR3 protein, CDR3 DNA. The D gene is left open where the match is weak. Clone size is not always given. Where it is, it says once, few, many or a class for expanded clones.

clone_size: few
v_call: TRBV28
d_call: .
j_call: TRBJ2-7
cdr3_aa: CASSLNRFEQYF
cdr3_nt: TGTGCCAGCAGTTTGAACAGGTTTGAGCAGTACTTC

clone_size: .
v_call: TRBV25-1
d_call: .
j_call: TRBJ2-3
cdr3_aa: CASSVWADTQYF
cdr3_nt: TGTGCCAGCAGTGTGTGGGCTGATACGCAGTATTTT

clone_size: .
v_call: TRBV30
d_call: TRBD1
j_call: TRBJ2-1
cdr3_aa: CAFLRVPGQGANEQFF
cdr3_nt: TGTGCCTTCCTTCGAGTCCCGGGACAGGGGGCGAATGAGCAGTTCTTC

clone_size: .
v_call: TRBV27
d_call: TRBD1
j_call: TRBJ1-2
cdr3_aa: CASKTGGGGYTF
cdr3_nt: TGTGCCTCCAAGACAGGGGGGGGTGGCTACACCTTC

clone_size: .
v_call: TRBV28
d_call: .
j_call: TRBJ2-3
cdr3_aa: CASSYVGGRGSSTDTQYF
cdr3_nt: TGTGCCAGCAGTTATGTGGGGGGACGGGGCTCTAGCACAGATACGCAGTATTTT

clone_size: .
v_call: TRBV6-1
d_call: TRBD1
j_call: TRBJ2-7
cdr3_aa: CASSPGGREQYF
cdr3_nt: TGTGCCAGCAGCCCAGGGGGCAGGGAGCAGTACTTC

clone_size: .
v_call: TRBV4-1
d_call: .
j_call: TRBJ2-5
cdr3_aa: CASSPRTVQETQYF
cdr3_nt: TGCGCCAGCAGCCCGCGGACAGTGCAAGAGACCCAGTACTTC

clone_size: .
v_call: TRBV30
d_call: .
j_call: TRBJ2-1
cdr3_aa: CAWSIQGGEQFF
cdr3_nt: TGTGCCTGGAGCATTCAGGGAGGTGAGCAGTTCTTC

clone_size: .
v_call: TRBV4-1
d_call: TRBD2
j_call: TRBJ2-5
cdr3_aa: CASSRSGGLVSETQYF
cdr3_nt: TGCGCCAGCAGCCGCTCTGGGGGACTAGTTTCGGAGACCCAGTACTTC

clone_size: .
v_call: TRBV7-9
d_call: .
j_call: TRBJ2-1
cdr3_aa: CASSSLTSFGEQFF
cdr3_nt: TGTGCCAGCAGCTCTCTCACCTCTTTTGGTGAGCAGTTCTTC

clone_size: .
v_call: TRBV10-3
d_call: .
j_call: TRBJ1-5
cdr3_aa: CAIHTGDSNQPQHF
cdr3_nt: TGTGCCATCCACACGGGGGACAGCAATCAGCCCCAGCATTTT

clone_size: .
v_call: TRBV19
d_call: TRBD2
j_call: TRBJ2-3
cdr3_aa: CASSIAGGGTDTQYF
cdr3_nt: TGTGCCAGTAGTATAGCGGGCGGGGGAACAGATACGCAGTATTTT

clone_size: .
v_call: TRBV6-5
d_call: .
j_call: TRBJ1-2
cdr3_aa: CASSYSRRVDGYTF
cdr3_nt: TGTGCCAGCAGTTACTCTCGCAGGGTTGATGGCTACACCTTC

clone_size: .
v_call: TRBV27
d_call: .
j_call: TRBJ2-5
cdr3_aa: CASSLSGGGSETQYF
cdr3_nt: TGTGCCAGCAGTTTATCAGGCGGGGGCTCAGAGACCCAGTACTTC

clone_size: .
v_call: TRBV4-2
d_call: TRBD1
j_call: TRBJ1-2
cdr3_aa: CASSPPTGGDGYTF
cdr3_nt: TGTGCCAGCAGCCCGCCGACAGGGGGCGATGGCTACACCTTC

clone_size: .
v_call: TRBV10-2
d_call: .
j_call: TRBJ2-1
cdr3_aa: CASSQTGPGPYNEQFF
cdr3_nt: TGCGCCAGCAGTCAAACGGGCCCTGGCCCTTACAATGAGCAGTTCTTC

clone_size: .
v_call: TRBV25-1
d_call: TRBD1
j_call: TRBJ2-3
cdr3_aa: CATGGQGTSTDTQYF
cdr3_nt: TGTGCCACCGGGGGACAGGGGACTAGCACAGATACGCAGTATTTT

clone_size: .
v_call: TRBV7-2
d_call: .
j_call: TRBJ1-3
cdr3_aa: CASSSTPSGNTIYF
cdr3_nt: TGTGCCAGCAGCTCTACGCCCAGCGGAAACACCATATATTTT

clone_size: few
v_call: TRBV4-2
d_call: .
j_call: TRBJ1-1
cdr3_aa: CASSQGTIYTEAFF
cdr3_nt: TGTGCCAGCAGCCAGGGTACGATCTACACTGAAGCTTTCTTT

clone_size: .
v_call: TRBV30
d_call: .
j_call: TRBJ1-1
cdr3_aa: CAWSDGLGKNTEAFF
cdr3_nt: TGTGCCTGGAGTGATGGGCTGGGAAAGAACACTGAAGCTTTCTTT

clone_size: .
v_call: TRBV27
d_call: .
j_call: TRBJ1-1
cdr3_aa: CASRLLTSGMGAFF
cdr3_nt: TGTGCCAGCAGACTACTGACCTCGGGAATGGGAGCTTTCTTT

clone_size: .
v_call: TRBV5-4
d_call: .
j_call: TRBJ2-7
cdr3_aa: CASSLGSPYEQYF
cdr3_nt: TGTGCCAGCAGTTTAGGCAGCCCCTACGAGCAGTACTTC

clone_size: .
v_call: TRBV5-6
d_call: .
j_call: TRBJ2-1
cdr3_aa: CASSFGGDEQFF
cdr3_nt: TGTGCCAGCAGCTTTGGGGGTGATGAGCAGTTCTTC

clone_size: .
v_call: TRBV10-1
d_call: .
j_call: TRBJ2-7
cdr3_aa: CASNTHGGEGTKHVYEQYF
cdr3_nt: TGCGCCAGCAATACCCACGGGGGAGAGGGGACCAAGCACGTCTACGAGCAGTACTTC

clone_size: .
v_call: TRBV5-1
d_call: .
j_call: TRBJ2-1
cdr3_aa: CASSLTAGPPYNEQFF
cdr3_nt: TGCGCCAGCAGCTTGACTGCGGGGCCCCCCTACAATGAGCAGTTCTTC

clone_size: .
v_call: TRBV28
d_call: .
j_call: TRBJ2-1
cdr3_aa: CASSFRAGGFDRSYNEQFF
cdr3_nt: TGTGCCAGCAGTTTTAGGGCAGGAGGCTTTGATAGGTCCTACAATGAGCAGTTCTTC

clone_size: .
v_call: TRBV9
d_call: TRBD1
j_call: TRBJ1-2
cdr3_aa: CASSVETGGYYGYTF
cdr3_nt: TGTGCCAGCAGCGTCGAGACAGGGGGATACTATGGCTACACCTTC

clone_size: .
v_call: TRBV5-1
d_call: .
j_call: TRBJ1-1
cdr3_aa: CASSPVNRRTNTEAFF
cdr3_nt: TGCGCCAGCAGCCCCGTTAACAGACGGACGAACACTGAAGCTTTCTTT

clone_size: .
v_call: TRBV29-1
d_call: .
j_call: TRBJ2-3
cdr3_aa: CSVILDTQYF
cdr3_nt: TGCAGCGTTATTTTAGATACGCAGTATTTT

clone_size: .
v_call: TRBV19
d_call: TRBD1
j_call: TRBJ2-7
cdr3_aa: CASTSWTGVGWEQYF
cdr3_nt: TGTGCCAGTACCTCCTGGACAGGGGTAGGGTGGGAGCAGTACTTC

clone_size: .
v_call: TRBV27
d_call: .
j_call: TRBJ2-2
cdr3_aa: CASSFSPGSPGELFF
cdr3_nt: TGTGCCAGCAGTTTTTCTCCAGGGTCCCCCGGGGAGCTGTTTTTT

clone_size: .
v_call: TRBV2
d_call: .
j_call: TRBJ2-7
cdr3_aa: CASTGDYEQYF
cdr3_nt: TGTGCCAGCACAGGGGATTACGAGCAGTACTTC

clone_size: .
v_call: TRBV27
d_call: .
j_call: TRBJ1-5
cdr3_aa: CASSLSWWGTNQPQHF
cdr3_nt: TGTGCCAGCAGTTTATCTTGGTGGGGTACCAATCAGCCCCAGCATTTT

clone_size: .
v_call: TRBV5-5
d_call: .
j_call: TRBJ2-1
cdr3_aa: CASSSTGTYNEQFF
cdr3_nt: TGTGCCAGCAGCTCGACGGGGACCTACAATGAGCAGTTCTTC

clone_size: .
v_call: TRBV18
d_call: TRBD1
j_call: TRBJ2-7
cdr3_aa: CASSPQQDRSAYEQYF
cdr3_nt: TGTGCCAGCTCCCCCCAGCAGGACAGGAGCGCCTACGAGCAGTACTTC

clone_size: .
v_call: TRBV14
d_call: .
j_call: TRBJ1-4
cdr3_aa: CASSQEEMWRPAGKLFF
cdr3_nt: TGTGCCAGCAGCCAAGAGGAAATGTGGCGACCGGCGGGAAAACTGTTTTTT

clone_size: few
v_call: TRBV29-1
d_call: .
j_call: TRBJ1-2
cdr3_aa: CSVVAGTYGYTF
cdr3_nt: TGCAGCGTTGTCGCCGGGACCTATGGCTACACCTTC

clone_size: .
v_call: TRBV28
d_call: .
j_call: TRBJ2-3
cdr3_aa: CASSLGDISFTDTQYF
cdr3_nt: TGTGCCAGCAGCCTAGGGGACATTTCCTTCACAGATACGCAGTATTTT

clone_size: .
v_call: TRBV4-1
d_call: .
j_call: TRBJ1-2
cdr3_aa: CASSDKRWGPNYGYTF
cdr3_nt: TGCGCCAGCAGCGACAAGAGATGGGGGCCTAACTATGGCTACACCTTC

clone_size: .
v_call: TRBV29-1
d_call: .
j_call: TRBJ1-4
cdr3_aa: CSVADEGEKLFF
cdr3_nt: TGCAGCGTCGCCGACGAGGGTGAAAAACTGTTTTTT

clone_size: .
v_call: TRBV7-9
d_call: TRBD2
j_call: TRBJ2-3
cdr3_aa: CASSLPTGTSGGAADTQYF
cdr3_nt: TGTGCCAGCAGCCTTCCAACCGGGACTAGCGGGGGGGCGGCAGATACGCAGTATTTT

clone_size: .
v_call: TRBV7-2
d_call: TRBD1
j_call: TRBJ1-2
cdr3_aa: CASSVLPGQGYGYTF
cdr3_nt: TGTGCCAGCAGCGTCCTTCCGGGACAGGGCTATGGCTACACCTTC

clone_size: .
v_call: TRBV5-6
d_call: .
j_call: TRBJ1-1
cdr3_aa: CASSLGGGDAFF
cdr3_nt: TGTGCCAGCAGCTTGGGTGGAGGGGACGCTTTCTTT

clone_size: .
v_call: TRBV5-4
d_call: .
j_call: TRBJ1-1
cdr3_aa: CASSGGGRAGTEAFF
cdr3_nt: TGTGCCAGCAGCGGGGGGGGCAGGGCCGGGACTGAAGCTTTCTTT

clone_size: .
v_call: TRBV5-1
d_call: .
j_call: TRBJ2-3
cdr3_aa: CASRESEADTQYF
cdr3_nt: TGCGCCAGCAGGGAGTCCGAGGCAGATACGCAGTATTTT

clone_size: .
v_call: TRBV5-5
d_call: .
j_call: TRBJ1-1
cdr3_aa: CASSLVGPGANTEAFF
cdr3_nt: TGTGCCAGCAGCTTGGTGGGGCCAGGGGCAAACACTGAAGCTTTCTTT

clone_size: .
v_call: TRBV9
d_call: .
j_call: TRBJ2-2
cdr3_aa: CASSVWGTGELFF
cdr3_nt: TGTGCCAGCAGCGTGTGGGGCACCGGGGAGCTGTTTTTT

clone_size: .
v_call: TRBV5-1
d_call: TRBD1
j_call: TRBJ1-1
cdr3_aa: CASSWHRGGRGAFF
cdr3_nt: TGCGCCAGCAGCTGGCACAGGGGAGGCCGTGGAGCTTTCTTT

clone_size: .
v_call: TRBV5-4
d_call: .
j_call: TRBJ1-2
cdr3_aa: CASSLLLGGDGYTF
cdr3_nt: TGTGCCAGCAGCTTGTTACTGGGGGGGGATGGCTACACCTTC

clone_size: few
v_call: TRBV6-5
d_call: .
j_call: TRBJ2-7
cdr3_aa: CATTITGGYEQYF
cdr3_nt: TGTGCCACCACAATAACCGGGGGATACGAGCAGTACTTC

clone_size: .
v_call: TRBV7-3
d_call: .
j_call: TRBJ2-3
cdr3_aa: CASSLSGGSDTQYF
cdr3_nt: TGTGCCAGCAGCTTATCGGGCGGTTCGGATACGCAGTATTTT

clone_size: .
v_call: TRBV28
d_call: .
j_call: TRBJ2-6
cdr3_aa: CASTQPTGANVLTF
cdr3_nt: TGTGCCAGCACCCAACCTACCGGGGCCAACGTCCTGACTTTC

clone_size: .
v_call: TRBV5-4
d_call: .
j_call: TRBJ2-7
cdr3_aa: CASSLGGEGYEQYF
cdr3_nt: TGTGCCAGCAGCTTGGGGGGAGAAGGCTACGAGCAGTACTTC

clone_size: .
v_call: TRBV9
d_call: .
j_call: TRBJ1-6
cdr3_aa: CASSPQLSSYNSPLHF
cdr3_nt: TGTGCCAGCAGCCCCCAGCTTAGCTCCTATAATTCACCCCTCCACTTT

clone_size: .
v_call: TRBV7-9
d_call: .
j_call: TRBJ2-7
cdr3_aa: CASSLPGSYEQYF
cdr3_nt: TGTGCCAGCAGCTTACCAGGCTCCTACGAGCAGTACTTC